This TCR beta chain was profiled in a study of blood T cell repertoires in COVID-19. Only in-frame clones appear in the TCRdb table, and some are missing; sequencing was by immunoSEQ multiplex PCR. The repertoire includes roughly 130,000 clones, approximately 90% of them detected once, and about 4.7% sits in the top ten. The length of the CDR3 is 12 residues. This TCR came from a man aged 35 to 55 with acute or convalescent COVID-19. The rearrangement links TRBV21-1 to TRBJ2-1; TRBD2 is the table's D call, not checked against the DNA. TRBV21-1 is described as a pseudogene. Sequenced: peripheral blood. The CDR3 bases are TGTGCCAGCGTCGAGGTCTACAATGAGCAGTTCTTC. Encoded protein: CASVEVYNEQFF.